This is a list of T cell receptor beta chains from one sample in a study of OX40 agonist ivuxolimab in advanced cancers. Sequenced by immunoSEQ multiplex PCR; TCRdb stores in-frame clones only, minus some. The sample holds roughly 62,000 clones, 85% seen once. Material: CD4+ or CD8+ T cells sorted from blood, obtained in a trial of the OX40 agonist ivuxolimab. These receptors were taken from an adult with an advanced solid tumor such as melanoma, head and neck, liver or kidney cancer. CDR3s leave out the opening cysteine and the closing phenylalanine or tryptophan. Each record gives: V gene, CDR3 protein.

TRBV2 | ASRPGFSTDTQY
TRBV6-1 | ASSELVSSYNEQF
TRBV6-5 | ATGDPWGGANVLT
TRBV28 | ASGRRSNEQF
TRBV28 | ASSSPALNTGQETQY
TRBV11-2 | ASSETARNTIY
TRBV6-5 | ASSYWVNTEAF
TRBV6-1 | ASSEGVGGAKNIQY
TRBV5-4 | ASSLLGFNYGYT
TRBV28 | ASSFANQQETQY